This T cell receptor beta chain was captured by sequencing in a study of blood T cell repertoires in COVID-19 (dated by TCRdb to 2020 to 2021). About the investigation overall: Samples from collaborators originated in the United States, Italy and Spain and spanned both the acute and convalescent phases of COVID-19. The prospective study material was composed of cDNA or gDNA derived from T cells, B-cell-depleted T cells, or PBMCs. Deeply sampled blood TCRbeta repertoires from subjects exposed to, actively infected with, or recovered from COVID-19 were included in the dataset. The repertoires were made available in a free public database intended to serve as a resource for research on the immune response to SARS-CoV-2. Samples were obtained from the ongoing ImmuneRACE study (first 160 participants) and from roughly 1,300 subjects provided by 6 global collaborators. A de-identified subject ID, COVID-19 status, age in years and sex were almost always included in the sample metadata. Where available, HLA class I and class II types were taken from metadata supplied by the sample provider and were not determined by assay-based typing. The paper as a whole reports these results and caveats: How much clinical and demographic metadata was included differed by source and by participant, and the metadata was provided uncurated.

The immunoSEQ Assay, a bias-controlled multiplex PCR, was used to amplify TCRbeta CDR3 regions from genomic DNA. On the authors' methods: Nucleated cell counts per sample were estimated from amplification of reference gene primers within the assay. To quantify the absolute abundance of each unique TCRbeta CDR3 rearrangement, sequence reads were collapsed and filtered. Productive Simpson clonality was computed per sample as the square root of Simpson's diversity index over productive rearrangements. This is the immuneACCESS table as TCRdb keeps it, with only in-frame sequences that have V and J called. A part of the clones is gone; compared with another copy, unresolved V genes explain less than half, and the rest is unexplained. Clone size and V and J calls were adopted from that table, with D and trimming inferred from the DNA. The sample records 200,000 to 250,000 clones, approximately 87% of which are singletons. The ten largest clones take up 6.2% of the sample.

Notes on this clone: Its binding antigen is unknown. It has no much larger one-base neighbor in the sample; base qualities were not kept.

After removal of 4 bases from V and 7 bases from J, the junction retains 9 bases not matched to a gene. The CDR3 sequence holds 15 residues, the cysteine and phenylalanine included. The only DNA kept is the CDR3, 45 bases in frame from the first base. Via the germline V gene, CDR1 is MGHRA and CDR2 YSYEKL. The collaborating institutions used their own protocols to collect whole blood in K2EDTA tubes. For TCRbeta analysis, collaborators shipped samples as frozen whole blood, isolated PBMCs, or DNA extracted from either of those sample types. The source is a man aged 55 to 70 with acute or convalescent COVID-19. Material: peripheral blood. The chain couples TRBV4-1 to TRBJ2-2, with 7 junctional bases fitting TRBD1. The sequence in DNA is TGCGCCAGCAGCCCCCGACAGGGTGTCAACGGGGAGCTGTTTTTT. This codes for CASSPRQGVNGELFF.